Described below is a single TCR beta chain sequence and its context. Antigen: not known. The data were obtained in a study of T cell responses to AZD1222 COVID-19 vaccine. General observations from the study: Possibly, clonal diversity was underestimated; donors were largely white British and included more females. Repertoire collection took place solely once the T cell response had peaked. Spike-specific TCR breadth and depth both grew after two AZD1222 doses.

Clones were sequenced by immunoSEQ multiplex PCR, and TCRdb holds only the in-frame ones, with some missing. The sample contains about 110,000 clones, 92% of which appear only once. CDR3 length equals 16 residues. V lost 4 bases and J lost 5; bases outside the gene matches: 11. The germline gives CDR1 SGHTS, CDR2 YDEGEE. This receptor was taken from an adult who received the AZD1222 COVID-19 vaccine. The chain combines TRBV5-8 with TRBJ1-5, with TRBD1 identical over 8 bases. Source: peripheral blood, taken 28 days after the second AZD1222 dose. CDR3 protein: CASSPRRQGLYQPQHF. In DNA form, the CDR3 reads TGTGCCAGCAGCCCCCGTCGACAGGGGTTATATCAGCCCCAGCATTTT.